The present T cell receptor beta chain was sequenced within a study of CD8 T cells in ankylosing spondylitis. Trimming pared 8 bases from V and 5 bases from J, leaving 13 bases between. CDR3 length equals 12 residues. Making use of molecular barcodes, quantitative 5'-RACE generated TCR beta libraries. TCRdb processed the 5' RACE reads anew with MiXCR; each CDR3 protein has one entry. This sample carries roughly 90,000 distinct CDR3 sequences, roughly 9% of them seen once, and the ten largest clones take over 25%. Study-wide results and limits: With a CD8+ phenotype, disease-linked clones were relatively rare in peripheral blood. Ankylosing spondylitis blood appeared to carry a characteristic TCR beta motif of several highly homologous variants. Past research had described some motif variants in reactive arthritis synovial fluid and blood. Matched ankylosing spondylitis synovial fluid reportedly showed significant enrichment of disease-linked clones.

A remark on this clonotype: Antigen unknown.

The J gene is TRBJ2-7, the V gene TRBV12-3 or TRBV12-4; the D gene could be TRBD1 or TRBD2 (6 bases each). Material for sequencing was blood, either unsorted or a sorted T cell fraction (not recorded which). The sequence derives from a male donor with ankylosing spondylitis. The DNA of the CDR3 is TGTGCCAGCGGAGGGGGTGGTGACGAGCAGTACTTC. It is translated as CASGGGGDEQYF.